This section outlines one TCR beta chain sequence together with its context. As yet, its antigen is unknown. This CDR3 comprises 13 residues. The germline V gene encodes CDR1 DFQATT and CDR2 SNEGSKA (reference sequence). Trimming took off 2 bases at V and 2 bases at J, with 9 bases between the two ends. The data were taken from a study of post-analysis software for immune sequencing data. Study details: Secondary progressive, relapsing-remitting and progressive-relapsing multiple sclerosis were among the included disease courses.

Study-level findings and limits: Samples from a shared batch, those prepared together, strongly co-clustered by F measure. Those with multiple sclerosis, the patient group, showed significantly lower normalized Chao1 diversity than controls. TRBV5-6, TRBV5-1 and TRBV20-1 were among four to six TRBV segments more frequent in patients than controls.

Unique molecular identifiers were built into the TCR beta cDNA libraries. With roughly 0.95 to 11 million T cells as the source, hundreds of thousands of cDNA molecules resulted. TCRdb re-derived calls from the PCR reads in MiXCR, one entry per CDR3 protein. The table includes about 540,000 distinct CDR3 sequences, approximately 31% detected once. This rearrangement joins TRBV20-1 to TRBJ1-2; D gene ambiguous. Specimen: blood. This clonotype was sampled from a girl aged 2-17 years with multiple sclerosis. The CDR3 reads CSARFHLNYGYTF. The CDR3 DNA is TGCAGTGCTAGATTTCACTTAAACTATGGCTACACCTTC.